This T cell receptor (beta chain) was captured in a study of T-cell memory formation after mild COVID-19. Whole-study context: Each donor largely had its own TCR clusters.

One entry per CDR3 protein, called by TCRdb with MiXCR from the 5' RACE reads. Here the sample spans hundreds of thousands of distinct CDR3 sequences, approximately 25% being singletons. This clonotype appeared a few times. Its antigen remains unknown. This CDR3 contains 12 residues. Germline V gene sequence: CDR1 SGHNT, CDR2 YENEEA. V lost 4 bases and J lost 9, with 10 bases in between. Study observations and caveats: Pre-infection memory showed some responding clones, and this suggested that cross-reactive memory joined.

The sequencing sample was made of PBMCs or a T cell subset sorted from them (not recorded which). V gene TRBV11-3 combines with J gene TRBJ2-1; D is unclear. The sequence was collected from an adult woman who had mild COVID-19 (a few samples of this study predate the infection). Cell type and time point are not known. CDR3 in amino acids: CASSSSLTEQFF. CDR3 coding DNA: TGTGCCAGCAGCTCGTCCCTGACTGAGCAGTTCTTC.